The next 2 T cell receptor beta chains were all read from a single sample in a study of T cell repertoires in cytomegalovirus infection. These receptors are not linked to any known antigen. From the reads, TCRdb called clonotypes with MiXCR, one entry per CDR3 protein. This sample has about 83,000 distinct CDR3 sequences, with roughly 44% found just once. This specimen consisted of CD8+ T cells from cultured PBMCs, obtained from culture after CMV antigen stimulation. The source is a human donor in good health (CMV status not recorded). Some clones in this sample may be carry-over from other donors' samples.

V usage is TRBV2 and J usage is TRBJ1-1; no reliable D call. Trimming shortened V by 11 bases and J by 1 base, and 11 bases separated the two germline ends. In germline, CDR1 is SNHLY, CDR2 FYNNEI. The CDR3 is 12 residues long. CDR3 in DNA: TGTGCCTATTACGGCCCGAACACTGAAGCTTTCTTT. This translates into CAYYGPNTEAFF.

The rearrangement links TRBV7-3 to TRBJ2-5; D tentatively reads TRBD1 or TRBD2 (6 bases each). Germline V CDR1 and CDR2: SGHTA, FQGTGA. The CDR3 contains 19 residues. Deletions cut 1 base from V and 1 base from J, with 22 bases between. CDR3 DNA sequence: TGTGCCAGCAGCTTAAGCTTCCGGGGCGGCGGGGACATCCAAGAGACCCAGTACTTC. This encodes CASSLSFRGGGDIQETQYF.